This TCR beta chain was identified in a study of CD4 T cells in relation to SARS-CoV-2 and coronaviruses. Before the COVID-19 pandemic, during about 2011-2019, CD4+ T cells were taken from unexposed donors. CD4+ T cells were isolated from the cells after roughly 11 days of culture. As to this clone: The antigen is unknown.

Study-wide results and limits: Around 60% of donors had memory CD4+ clonotypes crossrecognizing SARS-CoV-2 and common cold coronavirus spike.

The table came from immunoSEQ multiplex PCR; TCRdb's copy has only in-frame clones and leaves some out. The sample lists roughly 10,000 clones, roughly 77% seen once, with roughly 17% in the top ten. The CDR3 spans 20 residues. V was trimmed by 0 bases and J by 1 base, leaving 24 bases between them. This TCR was sampled from a human donor in good health. The rearrangement joins TRBV23-1 to TRBJ1-1; possibly TRBD1 for D (6 bases). TRBV23-1 is reported as an ORF; its role is uncertain. The sample consisted of CD4+ T cells from PBMCs, cultured in vitro. The CDR3 DNA follows: TGCGCCAGCAGTCAATCGAACCCGGGACACGCTCCTTGGGGGAACACTGAAGCTTTCTTT. It is translated as CASSQSNPGHAPWGNTEAFF.